The clone carrying this T cell receptor (beta chain) was found many times. The target antigen is unknown. Listed TCR primers and previously described methods were used for bulk TCR libraries. TCRdb redid the calling of the PCR reads with MiXCR, one entry per CDR3 protein. The profile shows about 320,000 distinct CDR3 sequences, roughly 23% of them singletons. This entry is derived from a study of molecular identifiers for immune sequencing clone quantification. Study-wide results and limits: Detectable among about a million naive cells, according to reports, was Jurkat TCR RNA spiked in from one cell. Over 99% of CMV-specific effector molecules, but under 1% of naive ones, were in clones above 20 copies.

Per the germline V gene, CDR1 is SQVTM and CDR2 is ANQGSEA. This CDR3 contains 14 residues. V was pared by 3 bases and J by 0 bases, with 11 bases between. The chain combines TRBV29-1 with TRBJ1-1; D unclear. The sequence came from a human donor in good health. Some libraries in this study had Jurkat cell RNA spiked in. Sequencing used naive CD8+ T cells from blood, with Jurkat cell RNA spiked in. Regarding subset: FACS-sorted CD8+CD4-CCR7+CD45RA+ naive T cells. The CDR3 sequence: CSVEGYLMNTEAFF. CDR3 nucleotides: TGCAGCGTTGAGGGCTACTTAATGAACACTGAAGCTTTCTTT. Using reference TRBV29-1 and TRBJ1-1 for the parts outside the CDR3, the full variable domain is SAVISQKPSRDICQRGTSLTIQCQVDSQVTMMFWYRQQPGQSLTLIATANQGSEATYESGFVIDKFPISRPNLTFSTLTVSNMSPEDSSIYLCSVEGYLMNTEAFFGQGTRLTVV.